This T cell receptor beta chain came from a study of T cells in Graves' hyperthyroidism and ophthalmopathy. Using RNA transcripts as the source, TCR beta CDR3 regions were amplified. First-round RT-PCR targeting the TCR CDR3 was performed with the HTBI primer set. TCRdb re-called the multiplex PCR reads through MiXCR, storing one row per CDR3 protein. The table records more than 300,000 distinct CDR3 sequences, less than 20% of them present only once. This clonotype was detected ten times or more. V was pared by 1 base and J by 4 bases, with 7 bases between. Looked up from germline, CDR1 is SGHDN and CDR2 is FVKESK. The CDR3 contains 13 residues. Out of over 7.5 ml of fresh peripheral blood came the PBMCs.

This sequence originates from a man in his late teens or twenties with Graves' ophthalmopathy. The sequencing sample was made of blood. The rearrangement uses TRBV14 and TRBJ1-2; tentative D call: TRBD1 (5 bases). The DNA of the CDR3 is TGTGCCAGCAGCCAAGGGGGACTCTATGGCTACACCTTC. Translated, it gives CASSQGGLYGYTF.